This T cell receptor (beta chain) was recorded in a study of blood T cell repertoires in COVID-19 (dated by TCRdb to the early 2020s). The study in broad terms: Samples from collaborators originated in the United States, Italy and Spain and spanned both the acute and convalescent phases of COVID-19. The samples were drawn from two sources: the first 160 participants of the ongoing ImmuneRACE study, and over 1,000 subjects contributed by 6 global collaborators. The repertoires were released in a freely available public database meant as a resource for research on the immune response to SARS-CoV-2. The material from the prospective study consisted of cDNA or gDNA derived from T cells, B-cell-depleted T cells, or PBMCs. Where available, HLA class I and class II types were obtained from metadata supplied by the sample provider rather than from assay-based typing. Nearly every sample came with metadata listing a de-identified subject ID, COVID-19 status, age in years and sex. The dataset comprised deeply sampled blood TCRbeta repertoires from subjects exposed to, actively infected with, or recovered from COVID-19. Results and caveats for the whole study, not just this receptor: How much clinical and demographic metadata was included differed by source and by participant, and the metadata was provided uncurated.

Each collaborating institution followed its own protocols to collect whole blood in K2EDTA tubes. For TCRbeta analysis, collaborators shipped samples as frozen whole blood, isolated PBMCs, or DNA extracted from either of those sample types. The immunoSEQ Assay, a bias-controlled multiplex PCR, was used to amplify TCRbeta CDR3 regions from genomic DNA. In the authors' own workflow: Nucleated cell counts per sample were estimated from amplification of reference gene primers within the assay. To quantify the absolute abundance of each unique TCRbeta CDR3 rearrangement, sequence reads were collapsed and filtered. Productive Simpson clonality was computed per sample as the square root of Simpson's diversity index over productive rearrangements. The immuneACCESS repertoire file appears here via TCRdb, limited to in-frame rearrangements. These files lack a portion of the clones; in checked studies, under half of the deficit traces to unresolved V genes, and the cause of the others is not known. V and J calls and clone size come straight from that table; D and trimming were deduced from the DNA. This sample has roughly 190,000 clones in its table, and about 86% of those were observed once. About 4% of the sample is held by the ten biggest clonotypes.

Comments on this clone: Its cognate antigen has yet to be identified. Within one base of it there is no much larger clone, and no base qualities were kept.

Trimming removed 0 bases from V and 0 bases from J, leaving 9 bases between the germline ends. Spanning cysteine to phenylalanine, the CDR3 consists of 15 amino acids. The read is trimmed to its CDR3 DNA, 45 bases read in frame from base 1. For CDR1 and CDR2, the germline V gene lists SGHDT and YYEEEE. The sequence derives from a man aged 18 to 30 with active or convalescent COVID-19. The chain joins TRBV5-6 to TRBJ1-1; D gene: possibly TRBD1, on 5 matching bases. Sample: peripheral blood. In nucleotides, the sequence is TGTGCCAGCAGCTTGGGACAGACCATGAACACTGAAGCTTTCTTT. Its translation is CASSLGQTMNTEAFF.